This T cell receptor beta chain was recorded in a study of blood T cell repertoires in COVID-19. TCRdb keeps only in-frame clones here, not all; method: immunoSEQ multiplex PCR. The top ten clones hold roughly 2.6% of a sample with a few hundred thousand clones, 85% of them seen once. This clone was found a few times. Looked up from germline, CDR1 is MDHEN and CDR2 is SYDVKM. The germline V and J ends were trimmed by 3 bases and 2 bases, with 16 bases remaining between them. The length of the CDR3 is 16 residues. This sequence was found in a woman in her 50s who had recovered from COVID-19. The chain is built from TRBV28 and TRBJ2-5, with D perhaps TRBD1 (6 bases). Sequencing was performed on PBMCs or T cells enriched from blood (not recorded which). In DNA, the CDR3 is TGTGCCAGCAGTTTCCTTTCCAGGGGATTTCAAGAGACCCAGTACTTC. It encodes CASSFLSRGFQETQYF.